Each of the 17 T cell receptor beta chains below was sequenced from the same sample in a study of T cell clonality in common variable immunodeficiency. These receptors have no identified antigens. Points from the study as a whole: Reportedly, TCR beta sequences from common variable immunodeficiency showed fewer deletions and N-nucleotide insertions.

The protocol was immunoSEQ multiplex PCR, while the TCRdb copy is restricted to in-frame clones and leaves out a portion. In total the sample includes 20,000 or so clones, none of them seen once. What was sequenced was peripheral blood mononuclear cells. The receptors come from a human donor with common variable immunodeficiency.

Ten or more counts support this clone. The sequenced part of the CDR3 DNA is TGTGCCAGCAGCACCGGACAGGGATCGTTGGAAAAA. Translation gives CASSTGQGSLEK. The CDR3 in its entirety is CASSTGQGSLEKLFF. The genes are TRBV7-9 and TRBJ1-4, with 8 bases identical to TRBD1. Coverage ceases 3 residues before the CDR3 finishes, and the germline J gene fills in the end. Germline CDR1 and CDR2: SEHNR and FQNEAQ (reference sequence). This CDR3 is 15 amino acids long. The V and J ends lost 5 bases and 8 bases, in that order; junction bases with no gene match: 10.

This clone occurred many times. This chain's CDR3 is CASLRPTGVVGYTF. The CDR3 bases that were read are TGTGCCAGCTTGCGCCCCACAGGGGTGGTGGGC. The rearrangement joins TRBV18 to TRBJ1-2; TRBD1 matches 7 bases. The CDR3 end lies 3 residues beyond the end of the read and is filled in from the germline J gene. The CDR3 runs to 14 residues. The germline CDR1 and CDR2 sequences are KGHSH and LQKENI.

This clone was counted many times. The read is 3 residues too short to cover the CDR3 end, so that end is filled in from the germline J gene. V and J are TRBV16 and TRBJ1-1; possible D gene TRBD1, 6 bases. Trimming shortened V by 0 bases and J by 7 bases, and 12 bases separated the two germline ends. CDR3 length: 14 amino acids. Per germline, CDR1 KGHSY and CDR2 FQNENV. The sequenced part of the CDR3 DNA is TGTGCCAGCAGCCAATCGATCACACAGGGTGAA. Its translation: CASSQSITQGE. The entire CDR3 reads CASSQSITQGEAFF.

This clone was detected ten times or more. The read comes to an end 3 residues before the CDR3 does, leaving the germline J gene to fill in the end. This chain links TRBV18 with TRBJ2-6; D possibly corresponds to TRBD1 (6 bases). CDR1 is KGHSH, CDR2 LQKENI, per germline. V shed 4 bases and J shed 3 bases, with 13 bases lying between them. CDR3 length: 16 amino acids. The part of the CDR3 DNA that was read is TGTGCCAGCTCACTCTCGCAGGGGTTTGGGGCCAACGTC. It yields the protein CASSLSQGFGANV. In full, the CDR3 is CASSLSQGFGANVLTF.

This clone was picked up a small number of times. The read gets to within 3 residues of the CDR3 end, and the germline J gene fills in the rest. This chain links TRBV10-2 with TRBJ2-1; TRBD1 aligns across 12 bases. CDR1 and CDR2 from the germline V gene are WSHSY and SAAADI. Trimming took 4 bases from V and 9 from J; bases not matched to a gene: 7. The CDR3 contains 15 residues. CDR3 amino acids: CASSGPGTGGFEQFF. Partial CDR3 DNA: TGCGCCAGCAGTGGTCCCGGGACAGGGGGCTTTGAG.

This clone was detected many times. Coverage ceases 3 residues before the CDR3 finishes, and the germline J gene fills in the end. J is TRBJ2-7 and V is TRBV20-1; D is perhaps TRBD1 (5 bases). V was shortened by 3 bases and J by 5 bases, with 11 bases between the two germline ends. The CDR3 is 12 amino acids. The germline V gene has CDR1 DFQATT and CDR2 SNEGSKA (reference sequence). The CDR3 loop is CSAREQAHEQYF. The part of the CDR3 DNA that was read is TGCAGTGCTAGGGAACAGGCTCACGAG.

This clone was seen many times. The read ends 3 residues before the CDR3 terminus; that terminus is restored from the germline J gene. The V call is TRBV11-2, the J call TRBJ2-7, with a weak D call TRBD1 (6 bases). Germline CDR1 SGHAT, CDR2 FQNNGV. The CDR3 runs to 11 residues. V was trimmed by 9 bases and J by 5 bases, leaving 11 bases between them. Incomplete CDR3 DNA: TGTGCCAGTCAGGGGCGGAACGAG. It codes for CASQGRNE. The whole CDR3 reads CASQGRNEQYF.

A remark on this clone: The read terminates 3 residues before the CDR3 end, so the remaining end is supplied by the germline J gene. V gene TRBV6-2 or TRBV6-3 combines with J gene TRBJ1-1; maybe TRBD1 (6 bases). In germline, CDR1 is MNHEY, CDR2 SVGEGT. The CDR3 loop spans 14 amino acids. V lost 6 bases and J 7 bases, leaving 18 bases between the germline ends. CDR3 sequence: CASRTGTQKGEAFF. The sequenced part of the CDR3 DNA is TGTGCCAGCAGGACCGGGACACAAAAGGGTGAA.

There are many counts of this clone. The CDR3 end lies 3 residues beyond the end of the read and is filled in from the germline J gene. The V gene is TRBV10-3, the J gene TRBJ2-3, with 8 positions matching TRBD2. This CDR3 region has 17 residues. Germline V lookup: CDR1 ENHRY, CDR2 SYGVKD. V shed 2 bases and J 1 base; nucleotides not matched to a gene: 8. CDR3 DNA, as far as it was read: TGTGCCATCAGTGAGGGAGCGGGAGCCGCCGGCACAGATACG. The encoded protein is CAISEGAGAAGTDT. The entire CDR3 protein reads CAISEGAGAAGTDTQYF.

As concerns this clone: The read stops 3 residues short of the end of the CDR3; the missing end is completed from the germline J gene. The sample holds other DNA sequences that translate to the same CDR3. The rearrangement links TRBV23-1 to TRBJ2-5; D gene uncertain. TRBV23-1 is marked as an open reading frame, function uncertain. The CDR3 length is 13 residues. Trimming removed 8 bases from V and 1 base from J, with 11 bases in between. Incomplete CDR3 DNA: TGCGCCAGCGGAACAGACACCCAAGAGACC. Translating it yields CASGTDTQET. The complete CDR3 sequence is CASGTDTQETQYF.

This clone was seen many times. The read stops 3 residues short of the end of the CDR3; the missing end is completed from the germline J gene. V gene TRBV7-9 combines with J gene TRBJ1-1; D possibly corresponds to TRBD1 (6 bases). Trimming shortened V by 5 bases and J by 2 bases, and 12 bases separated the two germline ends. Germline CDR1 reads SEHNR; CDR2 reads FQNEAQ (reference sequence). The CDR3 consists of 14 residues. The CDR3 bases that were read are TGTGCCAGCAGCAAAACAGGGTTAAACACTGAA. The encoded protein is CASSKTGLNTE. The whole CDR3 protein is CASSKTGLNTEAFF.

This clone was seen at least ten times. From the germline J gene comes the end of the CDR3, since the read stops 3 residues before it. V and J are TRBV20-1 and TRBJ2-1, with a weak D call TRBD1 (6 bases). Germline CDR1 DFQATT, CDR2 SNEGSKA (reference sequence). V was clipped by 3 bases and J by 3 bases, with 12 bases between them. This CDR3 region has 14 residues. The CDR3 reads CSASRGQIYNEQFF. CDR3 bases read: TGCAGTGCTAGTCGCGGACAGATCTACAATGAG.

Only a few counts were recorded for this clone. The DNA read from the CDR3 is TGCGCCAGCAGCTTGGTAGCAGTTGGTGAG. Protein sequence: CASSLVAVGE. The full CDR3 protein is CASSLVAVGEQFF. The chain recombines TRBV5-1 with TRBJ2-1; D is ambiguous. The sequenced fragment ends 3 residues before the CDR3 boundary, so the rest is inferred from the germline J gene. This CDR3 spans 13 amino acids. The germline gives CDR1 SGHRS, CDR2 YFSETQ. The V and J ends lost 0 bases and 9 bases respectively, with 10 bases between them. Looking up the rest from reference TRBV5-1 and TRBJ2-1 gives the full variable domain: KAGVTQTPRYLIKTRGQQVTLSCSPISGHRSVSWYQQTPGQGLQFLFEYFSETQRNKGNFPGRFSGRQFSNSRSEMNVSTLELGDSALYLCASSLVAVGEQFFGPGTRLTVL.

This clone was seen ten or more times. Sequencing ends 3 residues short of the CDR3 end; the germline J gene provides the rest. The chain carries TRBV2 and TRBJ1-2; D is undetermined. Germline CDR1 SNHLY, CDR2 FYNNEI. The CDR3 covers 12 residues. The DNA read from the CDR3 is TGTGCCAGCAGCCCAGGAAACGTAGGC. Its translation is CASSPGNVG. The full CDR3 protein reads CASSPGNVGYTF.

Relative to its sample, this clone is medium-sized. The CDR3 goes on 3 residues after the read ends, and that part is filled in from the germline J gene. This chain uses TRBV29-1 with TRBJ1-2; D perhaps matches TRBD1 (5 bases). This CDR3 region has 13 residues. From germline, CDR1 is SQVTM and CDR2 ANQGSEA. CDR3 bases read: TGCAGCGTTGAATCGGCAGGGTCTTACGGC. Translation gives CSVESAGSYG. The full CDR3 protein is CSVESAGSYGYTF.

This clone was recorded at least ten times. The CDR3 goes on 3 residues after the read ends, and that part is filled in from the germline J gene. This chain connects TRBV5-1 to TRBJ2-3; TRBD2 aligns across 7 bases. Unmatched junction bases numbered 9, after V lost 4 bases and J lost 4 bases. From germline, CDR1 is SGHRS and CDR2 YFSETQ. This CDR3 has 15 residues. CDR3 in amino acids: CASSPWPREPDTQYF. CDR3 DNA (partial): TGCGCCAGCAGCCCCTGGCCGCGGGAGCCAGATACG.

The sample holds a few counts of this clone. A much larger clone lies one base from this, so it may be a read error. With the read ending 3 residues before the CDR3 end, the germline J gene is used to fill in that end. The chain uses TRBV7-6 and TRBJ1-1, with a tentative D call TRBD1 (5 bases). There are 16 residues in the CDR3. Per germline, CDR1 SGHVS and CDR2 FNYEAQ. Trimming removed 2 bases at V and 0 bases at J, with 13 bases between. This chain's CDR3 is CASSLFQGRMNTEAFF. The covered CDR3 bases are TGTGCCAGCAGCTTATTCCAGGGAAGGATGAACACTGAA. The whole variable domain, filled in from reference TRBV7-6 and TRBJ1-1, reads GAGVSQSPRYKVTKRGQDVALRCDPISGHVSLYWYRQALGQGPEFLTYFNYEAQQDKSGLPNDRFSAERPEGSISTLTIQRTEQRDSAMYRCASSLFQGRMNTEAFFGQGTRLTVV.